This T cell receptor (beta chain) was obtained from a study of cytomegalovirus exposure and HLA in healthy donors. About this clone itself: The antigen remains unidentified.

The study, taken as a whole, reports: A further, later analysis showed that HLA-associated TCR beta chains (compared with equally common others) were more clonally expanded. According to an earlier analysis, most TCR beta V segments yielded productive rearrangements about 90% or about 30% of the time. Accurate prediction of HLA-A and HLA-B alleles (for most subjects) was reportedly achieved from TCR beta sequences.

This CDR3 contains 16 residues. V was pared by 2 bases and J by 3 bases, with 17 bases between. CDR1 is SGDLS and CDR2 is YYNGEE in the germline V gene. Primers included in the PCR were 60 Vbeta and 13 Jbeta primers. Profiling relied on immunoSEQ multiplex PCR, and the TCRdb table lists in-frame clones only, not all of them. The table lists 150,000 to 200,000 clones, 80% of them singletons. Nominal health characterized the donors when sampled, though unrecorded immune exposures were likely. The source is a boy aged 5-17 years in good health and CMV-seronegative. Specimen: PBMCs. The V call is TRBV9, the J call TRBJ1-1; D possibly corresponds to TRBD1 (6 bases). The CDR3 sequence is CASSVVGGAGDTEAFF. In DNA form, the CDR3 reads TGTGCCAGCAGCGTGGTGGGGGGGGCAGGGGACACTGAAGCTTTCTTT.